The clone carrying this T cell receptor beta chain was detected only a few times. Produced via immunoSEQ multiplex PCR; TCRdb's table is partial and in-frame only. This sample carries fewer than 200,000 clones, 70% to 85% of them seen once, and the ten largest clones take about a fifth. The data were obtained in a study of blood T cell repertoires in COVID-19. Turning to the study itself: Donors in the United States, Italy and Spain gave samples during acute or convalescent COVID-19.

The CDR3 contains 15 residues. Germline V gene sequence: CDR1 SEHNR, CDR2 FQNEAQ (reference sequence). Trimming removed 3 bases from V and 8 bases from J; junction bases left unmatched: 6. The chain links TRBV7-9 to TRBJ2-1, with TRBD2 matching over 11 bases. What was sequenced was peripheral blood. The sequence derives from a woman of 80 years or more with acute or convalescent COVID-19. For the CDR3, the DNA is TGTGCCAGCAGCTTTAGTAGCGGGAGGGCCGATGAGCAGTTCTTC. It translates to CASSFSSGRADEQFF.